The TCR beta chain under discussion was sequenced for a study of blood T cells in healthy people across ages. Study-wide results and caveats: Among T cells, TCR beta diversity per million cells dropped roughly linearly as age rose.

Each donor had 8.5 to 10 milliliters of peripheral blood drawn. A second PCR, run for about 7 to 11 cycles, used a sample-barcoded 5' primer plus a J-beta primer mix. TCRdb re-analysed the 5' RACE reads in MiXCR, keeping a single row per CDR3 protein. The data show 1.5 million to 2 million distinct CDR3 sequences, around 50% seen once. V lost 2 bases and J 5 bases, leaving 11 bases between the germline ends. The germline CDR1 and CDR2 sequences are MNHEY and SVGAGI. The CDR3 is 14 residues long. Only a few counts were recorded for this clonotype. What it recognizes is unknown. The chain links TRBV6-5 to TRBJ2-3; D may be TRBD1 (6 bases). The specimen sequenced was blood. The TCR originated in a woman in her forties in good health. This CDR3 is CASSYMGAKDTQYF. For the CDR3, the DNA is TGTGCCAGCAGTTACATGGGGGCGAAAGATACGCAGTATTTT.